A selection of T cell receptor beta chains follows, all from one sample in a study of blood T cell repertoires in COVID-19. Repertoires were generated with immunoSEQ multiplex PCR, while TCRdb's copy carries only in-frame clones and drops some. The sample yields 250,000 to 300,000 clones, around 90% seen once. Sequenced sample: PBMCs or T cells enriched from blood (not recorded which). Every receptor here comes from a human donor in a cohort exposed to, infected with or recovered from COVID-19 (not recorded which). The donor label of this sample is uncertain. The CDR3 runs from the conserved cysteine through the conserved F or W. A D gene is named only where the DNA matches it firmly. Size tells how often a clone was seen (once, few, many) or the class of an expanded clone, and some rows leave it out.

cdr3_aa cdr3_nt clone_size v_call d_call j_call
CASSAPLAGLYRSSTDTQYF TGTGCCAGCAGCGCCCCACTAGCGGGGCTATACCGTTCTAGCACAGATACGCAGTATTTT once TRBV9 TRBD2 TRBJ2-3
CASSQGTGYEQYF TGTGCCAGCAGCCAAGGGACAGGCTACGAGCAGTACTTC once TRBV4-2 TRBD1 TRBJ2-7
CASSSFLGQDHGYTF TGTGCCAGCAGTAGCTTCTTAGGACAGGATCATGGCTACACCTTC - TRBV28 TRBD1 TRBJ1-2
CASSLTPGVSSGNTIYF TGTGCCAGCAGCCTCACCCCGGGGGTGAGCTCTGGAAACACCATATATTTT - TRBV9 - TRBJ1-3
CASSLEQGAYEQYF TGCGCCAGCAGCTTGGAACAGGGGGCCTACGAGCAGTACTTC - TRBV5-1 TRBD1 TRBJ2-7
CASTAGENEQYF TGTGCCAGCACAGCGGGGGAAAACGAGCAGTACTTC - TRBV7-9 TRBD2 TRBJ2-7
CASSLNRGKSPLHF TGTGCCAGCAGTTTAAATAGGGGGAAATCACCCCTCCACTTT - TRBV27 - TRBJ1-6
CASSLIRGQGEAFF TGCGCCAGCAGCTTAATCCGTGGGCAGGGGGAAGCTTTCTTT - TRBV5-1 - TRBJ1-1
CASQRGPNNSPLHF TGTGCCAGCCAGCGGGGACCTAATAATTCACCCCTCCACTTT once TRBV2 - TRBJ1-6
CASKGQGEGKLFF TGTGCCAGTAAAGGACAGGGAGAGGGAAAACTGTTTTTT - TRBV19 TRBD1 TRBJ1-4
CASSLAGSGFTNEQFF TGTGCCAGCAGCTTAGCAGGTTCGGGGTTCACCAATGAGCAGTTCTTC - TRBV7-6 - TRBJ2-1
CASSEDRILGPQHF TGTGCCAGCAGTGAAGACAGAATCTTGGGGCCCCAGCATTTT - TRBV6-1 - TRBJ1-5
CASSKKLGTSGTQYF TGTGCCAGCAGCAAAAAACTAGGAACTAGCGGGACCCAGTACTTC - TRBV9 TRBD2 TRBJ2-5
CSASRGGSYEQYF TGCAGTGCTAGTAGGGGGGGCTCCTACGAGCAGTACTTC - TRBV20-1 - TRBJ2-7
CASSLKGGQGTGYTF TGTGCCAGCAGCTTAAAAGGGGGACAGGGAACTGGCTACACCTTC - TRBV7-2 TRBD1 TRBJ1-2
CASSLEGLSGGTQYF TGTGCCAGCAGCTTAGAGGGACTAAGCGGGGGCACCCAGTACTTC - TRBV13 TRBD2 TRBJ2-5
CASSFQNQPQHF TGTGCCAGCAGTTTTCAGAATCAGCCCCAGCATTTT - TRBV12-3/TRBV12-4 - TRBJ1-5
CASSLGLAGTDTQYF TGTGCCAGCAGCCTGGGACTAGCGGGGACAGATACGCAGTATTTT - TRBV5-6 TRBD2 TRBJ2-3
CASSIGGLYEQYF TGTGCCAGTAGTATAGGCGGCCTCTACGAGCAGTACTTC - TRBV19 - TRBJ2-7
CASSVPGSTEAFF TGTGCCAGCAGCGTCCCCGGGAGCACTGAAGCTTTCTTT once TRBV7-9 - TRBJ1-1
CASRLTGTGHQPQHF TGCGCCAGCAGATTGACCGGGACAGGGCATCAGCCCCAGCATTTT - TRBV23-1 TRBD1 TRBJ1-5
CASSEVGIAGGADTQYF TGTGCCAGCAGTGAAGTGGGAATAGCGGGGGGCGCAGATACGCAGTATTTT - TRBV2 TRBD2 TRBJ2-3
CASSPGQGAGEQFF TGTGCCAGCAGTCCGGGACAGGGGGCCGGTGAGCAGTTCTTC - TRBV27 TRBD1 TRBJ2-1
CSVETGNTEAFF TGCAGCGTGGAGACAGGGAACACTGAAGCTTTCTTT - TRBV29-1 - TRBJ1-1
CASSRRNRGIVDGYTF TGTGCCAGCAGTCGCCGGAACAGGGGAATTGTTGATGGCTACACCTTC - TRBV6-2/TRBV6-3 TRBD1 TRBJ1-2
CASSLDGSGNTIYF TGTGCCAGCAGCTTAGACGGGTCTGGAAACACCATATATTTT - TRBV7-6 - TRBJ1-3
CASKGLADTEAFF TGTGCCAGCAAGGGACTGGCAGACACTGAAGCTTTCTTT - TRBV2 - TRBJ1-1
CASRLGATNEKLFF TGTGCCAGCAGACTCGGTGCAACTAATGAAAAACTGTTTTTT - TRBV7-9 - TRBJ1-4
CASSQNTEAFF TGTGCCAGCAGCCAGAACACTGAAGCTTTCTTT - TRBV11-1 - TRBJ1-1
CASSIIGGNEKLFF TGTGCCAGTAGTATAATAGGCGGTAATGAAAAACTGTTTTTT - TRBV19 - TRBJ1-4
CASSLQGSNEKLFF TGTGCCAGCAGCCTACAGGGGTCTAATGAAAAACTGTTTTTT - TRBV3-1/TRBV3-2 TRBD1 TRBJ1-4
CAWKRTLGILETQYF TGTGCCTGGAAGCGGACGCTCGGTATATTGGAGACCCAGTACTTC - TRBV30 - TRBJ2-5
CASSLATNEKLFF TGTGCCAGCAGCTTGGCTACTAATGAAAAACTGTTTTTT - TRBV5-4 - TRBJ1-4
CASSYLGPNEQFF TGTGCCAGCAGTTACCTTGGGCCCAATGAGCAGTTCTTC - TRBV6-2/TRBV6-3 - TRBJ2-1
CASSQVGGESADTQYF TGTGCCAGCAGCCAAGTTGGAGGGGAAAGCGCAGATACGCAGTATTTT - TRBV3-1/TRBV3-2 - TRBJ2-3
CAWFRTGNSEAFF TGTGCCTGGTTTCGGACAGGGAATTCTGAAGCTTTCTTT - TRBV30 TRBD1 TRBJ1-1
CASSQGLAGANNEQFF TGCGCCAGCAGCCAAGGGCTAGCGGGGGCTAACAATGAGCAGTTCTTC - TRBV4-3 TRBD2 TRBJ2-1
CASSQEMHLEKLFF TGCGCCAGCAGCCAAGAAATGCACTTGGAAAAACTGTTTTTT - TRBV4-1 - TRBJ1-4
CASSLYPSEADTQYF TGTGCCAGCAGCTTGTATCCTAGCGAGGCAGATACGCAGTATTTT once TRBV11-3 - TRBJ2-3
CASSPPFGRGEQFF TGTGCCAGCTCACCACCGTTTGGAAGGGGGGAGCAGTTCTTC once TRBV18 - TRBJ2-1
CASSLETVTDTQYF TGCGCCAGCAGCTTGGAAACGGTCACAGATACGCAGTATTTT - TRBV5-1 - TRBJ2-3
CASSSGQGRTQDTQYF TGTGCCAGCAGTTCGGGACAGGGAAGGACACAGGATACGCAGTATTTT once TRBV27 TRBD1 TRBJ2-3
CASSRQPGTSGGDSYNEQFF TGTGCCAGCAGCCGCCAGCCCGGGACTAGCGGGGGGGACTCCTACAATGAGCAGTTCTTC - TRBV4-2 TRBD2 TRBJ2-1